This TCR beta chain stems from a study of blood T cell repertoires in COVID-19. Study details: COVID-19 samples from acute and convalescent phases originated in the United States, Italy and Spain. T cells, B-cell-depleted T cells, or PBMCs supplied cDNA or gDNA.

CDR1 and CDR2 (germline): WNHNN, SYGVQD (reference sequence). Trimming cost V 2 bases and J 8 bases; bases outside gene matches: 9. This CDR3 region has 15 residues. Authors' data handling: Counts of nucleated cells, estimated from reference gene primer amplification, were obtained. Sequencing was performed with immunoSEQ multiplex PCR; in TCRdb, only in-frame clones are kept and a portion is missing. The V and J calls and clone size come from that table; D and trimming were worked out from the DNA. Of roughly 200,000 clones detected, 82% appear once; the ten largest clones hold roughly 8%. Enrolment of Seattle patients took place during active infection, and they were followed longitudinally.

Input material: peripheral blood. The chain recombines TRBV10-1 with TRBJ2-1; 7 bases are a match to TRBD2. The TCR was taken from a woman in her sixties or seventies with COVID-19, enrolled during active disease. CDR3 coding DNA: TGCGCCAGCAGTGAGGAAGCGGGAACTCTCCATGAGCAGTTCTTC. It yields the protein CASSEEAGTLHEQFF.